In its sample, the clone carrying this TCR beta chain was seen once. The target antigen is unknown. The sample carries other DNA sequences with the same CDR3. The entry originates in a study of a mutant IDH1 vaccine in newly diagnosed glioma. Overall study context: Before enrollment, the patients had been treated with radiotherapy alone, temozolomide alone, or both together. Most of them had received both. Study results and caveats: Patients mounted vaccine-induced immune responses in almost 95% of cases. It seemed that pseudoprogression was not linked to changes in the top peripheral T cell clonotypes.

Generated by immunoSEQ multiplex PCR, the TCRdb table keeps only in-frame clones and is missing some. The table has 90,000 to 95,000 clones, around 82% seen once. Time point reported: baseline, week 1 (first vaccination visit). Indicated treatment: pre-vaccination baseline after standard-of-care therapy. The donor cohort comprised cases of new WHO grade 3 or 4 IDH1-mutant, ATRX-lost astrocytoma. The CDR3 contains 13 residues. Germline CDR1 SEHNR, CDR2 FQNEAQ (reference sequence). V lost 5 bases and J 0 bases, leaving 8 bases between the germline ends. The V and J genes are TRBV7-9 and TRBJ2-7; no clear D gene. This clonotype was obtained from a woman in her 50s with glioma. Material: PBMCs, obtained from a glioma patient treated with radiotherapy, temozolomide or both. The CDR3 sequence: CASSRTDSYEQYF. The DNA of the CDR3 is TGTGCCAGCAGCAGGACGGACTCCTACGAGCAGTACTTC.